These 2 T cell receptor beta chains originate from one sample sequenced in a study of neurological immune-mediated disorders. Each CDR3 protein gets one entry after TCRdb re-called the 5' RACE reads with MiXCR. The repertoire includes under 35,000 distinct CDR3 sequences, approximately 1.4% of them detected once, and around a tenth sits in the top ten. Sequencing was carried out using PBMCs. The receptors were gathered from a woman aged 25 to 39 with multiple sclerosis.

This clonotype appeared many times. V is TRBV20-1 and J is TRBJ2-5; TRBD1 matches 11 bases. This CDR3 contains 12 residues. The V gene's germline CDR1 is DFQATT and CDR2 SNEGSKA (reference sequence). In DNA, the CDR3 is TGCAGCCGGACAGGGGGCATGGAGACCCAGTACTTC. Translation gives CSRTGGMETQYF.

At least ten counts were recorded for this clonotype. The gene calls are TRBV9 and TRBJ2-1; 7 nucleotides align to TRBD1. The V gene end was trimmed by 0 bases and the J gene end by 5 bases; junction bases not matched to a gene: 5. The CDR3 consists of 15 residues. Per the germline V gene, CDR1 is SGDLS and CDR2 is YYNGEE. This CDR3 reads CASSVVQGNHNEQFF. CDR3 sequence (DNA): TGTGCCAGCAGCGTAGTACAGGGGAACCACAATGAGCAGTTCTTC.